Included here is one T cell receptor (beta chain) sequence, with context. There is no known antigen for this receptor. The input lacks base qualities; no much larger clone sits a single base away. The source of the sample is a study of blood T cell repertoires in COVID-19 (dated by TCRdb to 2018 to 2021). The study in broad terms: Collaborator samples came from the United States, Italy and Spain and covered acute and convalescent phases of COVID-19. The material from the prospective study consisted of cDNA or gDNA derived from T cells, B-cell-depleted T cells, or PBMCs. The dataset comprised deeply sampled blood TCRbeta repertoires from subjects exposed to, actively infected with, or recovered from COVID-19. A freely available public database, intended as a resource for researchers studying the immune response to SARS-CoV-2, is where the repertoires were released. Samples were obtained from the ongoing ImmuneRACE study (first 160 participants) and from about 1,300 subjects provided by 6 global collaborators. The sample metadata nearly always contained a de-identified subject ID, COVID-19 status, age in years and sex. Where available, HLA class I and class II types were taken from metadata supplied by the sample provider and were not determined by assay-based typing. Broader findings and caveats from the paper: The quantity of clinical and demographic metadata differed by source and by participant and was supplied without curation.

Including cysteine and phenylalanine, the CDR3 has 14 amino acids. The CDR3 DNA has 42 bases and is translated from base 1. From the germline V gene, CDR1 is SGHTA and CDR2 is FQGTGA. Trimming costs V 5 bases and J 1 base, and their ends lie 11 bases apart. In Seattle, one collaborating source enrolled patients while the infection was active and tracked those patients longitudinally over the course of disease. Collaborating institutions collected whole blood in K2EDTA tubes following their own protocols. Collaborator samples were shipped for TCRbeta analysis as frozen whole blood, isolated PBMCs, or DNA extracted from either sample type. TCRbeta CDR3 regions were amplified from genomic DNA by means of the immunoSEQ Assay, a bias-controlled multiplex PCR. As for the original processing: Within the assay, amplification of reference gene primers was used to estimate how many nucleated cells each sample contained. To quantify the absolute abundance of each unique TCRbeta CDR3 rearrangement, sequence reads were collapsed and filtered. For each sample, productive Simpson clonality was calculated as the square root of Simpson's diversity index over productive rearrangements. The immuneACCESS repertoire file appears here via TCRdb, limited to in-frame rearrangements. These files lack a portion of the clones; in checked studies, under half of the deficit traces to unresolved V genes, and the cause of the others is not known. Clonal size and the V and J genes are those of that table, whereas D and trimming came from the DNA. This sample is represented by roughly 62,000 clones; around 82% of them were singletons. Approximately 10% of the sample is taken by the ten largest.

The sequence was obtained from an elderly man with COVID-19, enrolled during active disease. Recombination connected TRBV7-3 to TRBJ1-1; the D segment could be TRBD1, given 6 matching bases. Material: peripheral blood. The CDR3 reads as follows: CASSLGGANTEAFF. The nucleotide sequence is TGTGCCAGCAGCCTAGGGGGGGCGAACACTGAAGCTTTCTTT.